This entry features one T cell receptor (beta chain) sequence. Its matching antigen is unknown. One end of the junction fails to match germline, which may point to a read error. The data derive from a study of human T cells and chemical hapten exposure. Turning to the study itself: Diphenylcyclopropenone doses were given weekly to the scalps of patients across the roughly 23-week study. Predominantly women, the patients had alopecia areata, totalis or universalis.

Per the germline V gene, CDR1 is LNHNV and CDR2 is YYDKDF (reference sequence). The CDR3 loop spans 14 amino acids. Specified time point: patch test 2, 6 weeks after DPC sensitization. Described treatment: therapeutic diphenylcyclopropenone sensitization with weekly scalp DPC. Via MiXCR, TCRdb re-called the RACE reads, giving one row per CDR3 protein. The sample records approximately 97,000 distinct CDR3 sequences, 11% being singletons. Study outcomes and limitations: Patch test score was positively correlated with the counts of TCRs that had expanded at PT1.

The chain uses TRBV15 and TRBJ2-2; a weak D match, TRBD2 (5 bases). This receptor was obtained from a woman aged 40 to 55 with alopecia areata. Some clones in this sample may be carry-over from other donors' samples. The material was whole blood, obtained in connection with sensitization to the hapten diphenylcyclopropenone (DPC). The CDR3 region has the DNA TGTGTCACCTCACGGACTCCGTACACCGGGGAGCTGTTTTTT. It translates to CVTSRTPYTGELFF.